The 23 T cell receptor beta chains presented below share a single source sample, sequenced in a study of control samples from healthy donors and cancer patients. Measured with immunoSEQ multiplex PCR; TCRdb has only the in-frame clones, and not every one. The table lists 78,000 or so clones, roughly 87% of them singletons. Specimen: blood. The receptors derive from a woman aged 50 to 60 in good health.

V usage is TRBV5-1 and J usage is TRBJ2-1, with 11 nucleotides matching TRBD2. CDR3 length: 15 residues. Germline V gene data show CDR1 as SGHRS and CDR2 as YFSETQ. Losses at the gene ends were 4 bases for V and 7 bases for J; bases not matched to a gene: 7. In DNA, the CDR3 is TGCGCCAGCAGCGGTAGCGGGAGGGTGCGTAATGAGCAGTTCTTC. Translating it yields CASSGSGRVRNEQFF.

This CDR3 reads CASSQGGTGELFF. In DNA form, the CDR3 reads TGTGCCAGCAGCCAAGGCGGAACCGGGGAGCTGTTTTTT. The genes are TRBV4-2 and TRBJ2-2, with no clear D. V was trimmed by 1 base and J by 5 bases, leaving 5 bases between them. Germline V gene data show CDR1 as LGHNA and CDR2 as YNFKEQ. The CDR3 is 13 amino acids.

The V call is TRBV2, the J call TRBJ1-1; no firm D call. V lost 2 bases, J lost 1 base, and 5 bases lay in between. Germline loops: CDR1 SNHLY, CDR2 FYNNEI. The CDR3 loop spans 13 amino acids. As DNA, the CDR3 is TGTGCCAGCAGTGAATACAGGAACACTGAAGCTTTCTTT. Amino acids: CASSEYRNTEAFF.

The rearrangement links TRBV5-1 to TRBJ1-2; D is undetermined. The CDR3 consists of 13 residues. In germline, CDR1 is SGHRS, CDR2 YFSETQ. V lost 4 bases, J lost 4 bases, and 11 bases lay in between. In DNA form, the CDR3 reads TGCGCCAGCAGCCTTGACTTATCCTATGGCTACACCTTC. It codes for CASSLDLSYGYTF.

The chain is built from TRBV2 and TRBJ2-5; either TRBD1 or TRBD2 may supply D (6 bases each). The germline CDR1 and CDR2 sequences are SNHLY and FYNNEI. The CDR3 is 15 residues long. The ends were cut back, 7 bases at V and 10 bases at J, with 25 bases in the middle. DNA for the CDR3: TGTGCCAGCAACGTTGGGGGGCTCCCCCAGGAGGACCAGTACTTC. Protein product: CASNVGGLPQEDQYF.

This chain links TRBV4-1 with TRBJ2-5; D is possibly TRBD2 (6 bases). The CDR3 runs 14 residues. Between the trimmed V and J ends, which lost 1 base and 4 bases, there was a span of 10 bases. In germline, CDR1 is MGHRA, CDR2 YSYEKL. CDR3 bases: TGCGCCAGCAGCCAAGTGGGGACTCCAGAGACCCAGTACTTC. It specifies CASSQVGTPETQYF.

The rearrangement links TRBV28 to TRBJ2-1; D not resolved. V lost 7 bases and J lost 3, with 16 bases in between. CDR3 length: 15 residues. The germline V gene encodes CDR1 MDHEN and CDR2 SYDVKM. In nucleotides, the CDR3 is TGTGCCAGCAATTCAGTCTACTACGACTACAATGAGCAGTTCTTC. Translating it yields CASNSVYYDYNEQFF.

V gene TRBV9 combines with J gene TRBJ2-1, with 9 nucleotides matching TRBD2. V shed 0 bases, J shed 10 bases, and the junction held 5 bases outside the gene matches. This CDR3 is 14 amino acids long. CDR1 is SGDLS and CDR2 is YYNGEE in the germline V gene. The DNA of the CDR3 is TGTGCCAGCAGCGTAGCTAGCGGGGTCAGCGAGCAGTTCTTC. Translation: CASSVASGVSEQFF.

CDR3 nucleotide sequence: TGCGCCAGCAGCTTAGGAACGGGAGGACGGGAGACCCAGTACTTC. This codes for CASSLGTGGRETQYF. V gene TRBV5-1 combines with J gene TRBJ2-5; 7 bases agree with TRBD2. This CDR3 has 15 amino acids. The V segment lost 2 bases and the J segment 5 bases; nucleotides outside the gene matches: 9. The V gene's germline CDR1 is SGHRS and CDR2 YFSETQ.

CDR3: CASRGLSSGNTIYF. The CDR3 DNA follows: TGTGCCAGCAGGGGACTGTCGAGTGGAAACACCATATATTTT. The rearrangement uses TRBV6-5 and TRBJ1-3; D is possibly TRBD1 (5 bases). V lost 6 bases and J lost 3, with 12 bases in between. Germline V lookup: CDR1 MNHEY, CDR2 SVGAGI. This CDR3 is 14 amino acids long.

This clone was counted a single time. V and J are TRBV10-3 and TRBJ1-5; D remains unclear. V dropped 6 bases and J dropped 6 bases, with 12 bases sitting between them. Germline V gives CDR1 ENHRY, CDR2 SYGVKD. The CDR3 totals 13 residues. The CDR3 coding sequence is TGTGCCATCAGGAGTGGGGATTCTCAGCCCCAGCATTTT. It is translated as CAIRSGDSQPQHF.

The J gene is TRBJ1-1, the V gene TRBV9; a possible D gene is TRBD1 (6 bases). The CDR3 covers 16 residues. CDR1 and CDR2 (germline): SGDLS, YYNGEE. V was shortened by 4 bases and J by 1 base, with 17 bases between the two germline ends. The CDR3 DNA follows: TGTGCCAGCAGCTCCCGACCGGGACATTCGAACACTGAAGCTTTCTTT. This gives the protein CASSSRPGHSNTEAFF.

The chain has TRBV12-2 and TRBJ1-5; TRBD1 is the table's D call and was not checked against the DNA. TRBV12-2 is deemed a pseudogene. The CDR3 is 16 amino acids. This CDR3 is CASRTSGHTVNQPQHF. The DNA for the CDR3 is TGTGCAAGTCGCACATCGGGACACACTGTTAATCAGCCCCAGCATTTT.

The V and J genes are TRBV5-4 and TRBJ1-2, with 10 positions matching TRBD1. V was clipped by 3 bases and J by 8 bases; unmatched bases: 10. This CDR3 region has 15 residues. The germline V gene encodes CDR1 SGHNT and CDR2 YYREEE (reference sequence). CDR3 in DNA: TGTGCCAGCAGCTCGGGCCGACAGGGGGCGGAGGGCTACACCTTC. It codes for CASSSGRQGAEGYTF.

The V call is TRBV2, the J call TRBJ1-2; D is perhaps TRBD1 (5 bases). V dropped 1 base and J dropped 4 bases, with 7 bases sitting between them. The germline V gene encodes CDR1 SNHLY and CDR2 FYNNEI. The length of the CDR3 is 13 residues. CDR3 protein: CASSEGQFYGYTF. The CDR3 nucleotides are TGTGCCAGCAGTGAAGGACAGTTCTATGGCTACACCTTC.

This sequence joins TRBV23-1 and TRBJ1-3; D gene unclear. TRBV23-1 is annotated as an ORF whose role is uncertain. This CDR3 region has 13 residues. V lost 8 bases and J lost 0, with 8 bases in between. The CDR3 DNA reads as TGCGCCAGCGGAGAGTACTCTGGAAACACCATATATTTT. Its protein is CASGEYSGNTIYF.

V usage is TRBV3-1 (or the pseudogene TRBV3-2) and J usage is TRBJ2-1; the D gene could be TRBD1 or TRBD2 (5 bases each). This CDR3 spans 15 amino acids. Germline-derived CDR1 and CDR2 are LGHDT and YNNKEL (reference sequence). Trimming left V 4 bases short and J 6 bases short, with 16 bases between. The CDR3 DNA sequence: TGTGCCAGCAGCCGAGAGGAGTCTGGGGGCAATGAGCAGTTCTTC. Translating gives CASSREESGGNEQFF.

This clone was detected a few times. The CDR3 region is CSVGLTSGSFNNEQFF. Written as DNA, the CDR3 is TGCAGCGTTGGACTGACTAGCGGGAGTTTCAACAATGAGCAGTTCTTC. The chain joins TRBV29-1 to TRBJ2-1, with 12 bases fitting TRBD2. Germline V gene data show CDR1 as SQVTM and CDR2 as ANQGSEA. J gave up 5 bases and V 4 bases, and 9 bases lay outside the gene matches. CDR3 length equals 16 residues.

The rearrangement links TRBV5-1 to TRBJ2-6; perhaps TRBD2 as D (5 bases). V was pared by 2 bases and J by 0 bases, with 18 bases between. CDR3 size: 19 residues. Germline-derived CDR1 and CDR2 are SGHRS and YFSETQ. The CDR3 DNA reads TGCGCCAGCAGCTTTGCGGCAGGCGATACTAGCTCTGGGGCCAACGTCCTGACTTTC. Protein sequence: CASSFAAGDTSSGANVLTF.

J is TRBJ1-6 and V is TRBV4-1; the match to TRBD1 covers 7 bases. The CDR3 has 15 residues. Germline V lookup: CDR1 MGHRA, CDR2 YSYEKL. Unmatched junction bases numbered 3, after V lost 0 bases and J lost 7 bases. In DNA form, the CDR3 reads TGCGCCAGCAGCCAAGATCTCAGGGGGAATTCACCCCTCCACTTT. As protein: CASSQDLRGNSPLHF.

The chain links TRBV5-6 to TRBJ2-5; 8 positions agree with TRBD1. The V gene end was trimmed by 0 bases and the J gene end by 5 bases; junction bases not matched to a gene: 6. The CDR3 totals 15 residues. The germline V gene has CDR1 SGHDT and CDR2 YYEEEE. CDR3 sequence: CASSLVGQGGETQYF. In DNA, the CDR3 is TGTGCCAGCAGCTTGGTCGGACAGGGAGGCGAGACCCAGTACTTC.

V usage is TRBV6-2 or TRBV6-3 and J usage is TRBJ2-4, with D perhaps matching TRBD2 (5 bases). Trimming took 2 bases from V and 0 from J, leaving 17 bases between them. There are 18 residues in the CDR3. Looked up from germline, CDR1 is MNHEY and CDR2 is SVGEGT. The CDR3 DNA sequence: TGTGCCAGCAGTTACGTTTTCGGGGAAGACATAGCCAAAAACATTCAGTACTTC. Translating gives CASSYVFGEDIAKNIQYF.

The V call is TRBV11-2, the J call TRBJ1-5; 7 bases match TRBD1. Per the germline V gene, CDR1 is SGHAT and CDR2 is FQNNGV. The CDR3 loop spans 15 amino acids. The V and J ends lost 2 bases and 2 bases, in that order; junction bases with no gene match: 3. CDR3 amino acids: CASSLFDRGNQPQHF. The CDR3, as DNA: TGTGCCAGCAGCTTATTTGACAGGGGCAATCAGCCCCAGCATTTT. The whole variable domain, filled in from reference TRBV11-2 and TRBJ1-5, reads EAGVAQSPRYKIIEKRQSVAFWCNPISGHATLYWYQQILGQGPKLLIQFQNNGVVDDSQLPKDRFSAERLKGVDSTLKIQPAKLEDSAVYLCASSLFDRGNQPQHFGDGTRLSIL.